Listed below are T cell receptor beta chains from one sample, sequenced in a study of T cell repertoires in cytomegalovirus infection. TCRdb called the reads again in MiXCR, with one record for every CDR3 protein. The sample holds approximately 110,000 distinct CDR3 sequences; 35% to 50% are singletons and the top ten take approximately 74%. These receptors' targets are unknown. The specimen comprised CD8+ T cells from cultured PBMCs, sampled from culture after CMV antigen stimulation. The receptor source for this set is a human donor in good health (CMV status not recorded). Some clones in this sample may be carry-over from other donors' samples. CDR3s include the opening cysteine and the closing phenylalanine or tryptophan. The D gene is left open where the match is weak. The listing skips clone size in some rows; elsewhere it reads once, few, many or a size class.

CDR3nt | CDR3aa | d_gene | j_gene | abundance | v_gene
TGTGCCAGCAGTTTCCCGTATGGGGCAAACTCCTACGAGCAGTACTTC | CASSFPYGANSYEQYF | . | TRBJ2-7 | few | TRBV6-6
TGTGCCACCAGCAGAGATTTAGGGACAGGATACAATGAGCAGTTCTTC | CATSRDLGTGYNEQFF | TRBD1 | TRBJ2-1 | . | TRBV15
TGTGCCAGCAGTCATAGCGGGGGGGCCTACAATGAGCAGTTCTTC | CASSHSGGAYNEQFF | TRBD2 | TRBJ2-1 | . | TRBV14
TGTGCCAGCAGAGCGGAGTTGAACACTGAAGCTTTCTTT | CASRAELNTEAFF | . | TRBJ1-1 | . | TRBV7-9
TGTGCCAGCAGCTTAGTCCCGGACCCGAACACCGGGGAGCTGTTTTTT | CASSLVPDPNTGELFF | . | TRBJ2-2 | . | TRBV7-9
TGTGCCAGCAGCAAACTCGGAGGATTCGGGGGCACCTATGGCTACACCTTC | CASSKLGGFGGTYGYTF | . | TRBJ1-2 | . | TRBV7-9
TGCAGCGTTGAAGGGGGCGACGCAACAGATACGCAGTATTTT | CSVEGGDATDTQYF | . | TRBJ2-3 | . | TRBV29-1
TGTGCCACCAGTGACGGTACAGAGATGAACACTGAAGCTTTCTTT | CATSDGTEMNTEAFF | . | TRBJ1-1 | . | TRBV24-1
TGTGCCAGCAGCGCCGCCCAGGGATATAGCAATCAGCCCCAGCATTTT | CASSAAQGYSNQPQHF | . | TRBJ1-5 | many | TRBV7-2
TGTGCCAGCAGTTGGACAGGGGGCGCGACTGAAGCTTTCTTT | CASSWTGGATEAFF | TRBD1 | TRBJ1-1 | . | TRBV6-6
TGTGCCAGCAGCTCATACCGGGACGGCGGGGAGCTGTTTTTT | CASSSYRDGGELFF | . | TRBJ2-2 | few | TRBV7-4
TGTGCCAGCAGTTTCATGGACAATGAGCAGTTCTTC | CASSFMDNEQFF | . | TRBJ2-1 | once | TRBV12-3/TRBV12-4
TGTGCCAGCAGTTTATTTACCGGGAACACTGAAGCTTTCTTT | CASSLFTGNTEAFF | . | TRBJ1-1 | few | TRBV12-3/TRBV12-4
TGTGCCAGCAGTCTCCTCCCGTGGGCCTCTACCTACAATGAGCAGTTCTTC | CASSLLPWASTYNEQFF | . | TRBJ2-1 | few | TRBV6-5
TGTGCCAGCAGTGAACCTTCTAGCGGGGGAACAGATACGCAGTATTTT | CASSEPSSGGTDTQYF | TRBD2 | TRBJ2-3 | once | TRBV6-1
TGTGCCAGCAGTTTAGCTAGCGGTGGAGGTCTCTATGGCTACACCTTC | CASSLASGGGLYGYTF | . | TRBJ1-2 | few | TRBV12-3/TRBV12-4
TGCAGCGTTGGTATTCAGGGGTCTGGTCAGCCCCAGCATTTT | CSVGIQGSGQPQHF | . | TRBJ1-5 | . | TRBV29-1
TGCAGTGCTCCCCCGGGCGGACCACTTAATGAGCAGTTCTTC | CSAPPGGPLNEQFF | . | TRBJ2-1 | . | TRBV20-1
TGTGCCAGCAGTTGGGTCCACGCTGCTAGCACAGATACGCAGTATTTT | CASSWVHAASTDTQYF | . | TRBJ2-3 | . | TRBV12-3/TRBV12-4
TGTGCCAGCAGCTTCTACCGGGACAGCATAGGAAACACCATATATTTT | CASSFYRDSIGNTIYF | TRBD1 | TRBJ1-3 | . | TRBV7-2
TGTGCCAGCAGCTTAGACCCCTCGAGTGGGGGCTCCTACAATGAGCAGTTCTTC | CASSLDPSSGGSYNEQFF | . | TRBJ2-1 | many | TRBV7-8
TGTGCCAGCAGCTTAGCGGGGGGGTTCCAAGAGACCCAGTACTTC | CASSLAGGFQETQYF | TRBD2 | TRBJ2-5 | . | TRBV7-8
TGTGCCAGCAGCGTAGCATCTAGCGGGGTGTACAATGAGCAGTTCTTC | CASSVASSGVYNEQFF | TRBD2 | TRBJ2-1 | few | TRBV9
TGCGCCAGCAGCCAAGGAGGAACAGGATCAACCTACAATGAGCAGTTCTTC | CASSQGGTGSTYNEQFF | . | TRBJ2-1 | few | TRBV4-1
TGTGCCAGCAGCCATTGGACAGGGGTTGGCTACACCTTC | CASSHWTGVGYTF | TRBD1 | TRBJ1-2 | . | TRBV4-2
TGTGCCAGCAGTGAATACGGGATTCTCACAGATACGCAGTATTTT | CASSEYGILTDTQYF | . | TRBJ2-3 | many | TRBV25-1
TGTGCCAGCAGCATTGACCCGACCTACGAGCAGTACTTC | CASSIDPTYEQYF | . | TRBJ2-7 | . | TRBV7-9
TGTGCCAGCAGCTTAGAGTGGGGGGCAGATTCACCCCTCCACTTT | CASSLEWGADSPLHF | . | TRBJ1-6 | few | TRBV7-8
TGTGCCAGCAGCTTAGAACCGGGACAGGGGTCCTACGAGCAGTACTTC | CASSLEPGQGSYEQYF | TRBD1 | TRBJ2-7 | few | TRBV7-6
TGTGCCAGCAGCTTAGATTTGGGGGCCGGTGAGCAGTTCTTC | CASSLDLGAGEQFF | . | TRBJ2-1 | many | TRBV7-2
TGTGCCAGCAGCTTAGTAGGTTCGCAGACCCAGTACTTC | CASSLVGSQTQYF | . | TRBJ2-5 | . | TRBV7-6
TGTGCCAGCAGTTTCGACAGGGAACTTTACGAGCAGTACTTC | CASSFDRELYEQYF | TRBD1 | TRBJ2-7 | . | TRBV28
TGTGCCAGCAGCGCAGGACTAGCGGGGGGGGATACGCAGTATTTT | CASSAGLAGGDTQYF | TRBD2 | TRBJ2-3 | . | TRBV9
TGTGCCAGCAGCCATGAAGTCTTTTCACCCCTCCACTTT | CASSHEVFSPLHF | . | TRBJ1-6 | many | TRBV6-6
TGTGCCAGCAGTTGGGGGACTGCCAACACTGAAGCTTTCTTT | CASSWGTANTEAFF | . | TRBJ1-1 | . | TRBV27
TGTGCCAGCAGCCCGAGGAGGGGCTGGGACTATGGCTACACCTTC | CASSPRRGWDYGYTF | . | TRBJ1-2 | . | TRBV7-3
TGTGCCAGCAGCTTAGGAGAGGGGGAGGTCGGGGAGCTGTTTTTT | CASSLGEGEVGELFF | . | TRBJ2-2 | . | TRBV5-4
TGTGTCAGTAGAGCCGTGATGGACGAATCGGTCTATGGCTACACCTTC | CVSRAVMDESVYGYTF | . | TRBJ1-2 | . | TRBV19
TGTGCCACCAGCAGAGATGTGGCGGGGAATTCACCCCTCCACTTT | CATSRDVAGNSPLHF | . | TRBJ1-6 | few | TRBV15
TGCGCCAGCAGCTTGGTGGATGGGGACTATGGCTACACCTTC | CASSLVDGDYGYTF | . | TRBJ1-2 | . | TRBV5-1
TGTGCCAGCAGCTTAGCTGCGGGGGCTGGGGAGACCCAGTACTTC | CASSLAAGAGETQYF | . | TRBJ2-5 | . | TRBV7-6
TGTGCCAGCAGTCCACTAGCGGTGAGCTCCTACAATGAGCAGTTCTTC | CASSPLAVSSYNEQFF | TRBD2 | TRBJ2-1 | . | TRBV27